These 5 T cell receptor beta chains were all obtained from the same sample, sequenced in a study of early stage breast cancer tumors. Produced via immunoSEQ multiplex PCR; TCRdb's table is partial and in-frame only. The sample carries 60,000 to 80,000 clones, around 85% recorded once. The source material was blood. These TCRs come from a person between 55 and 70 years old with breast cancer.

The V and J genes are TRBV27 and TRBJ2-3; 7 bases match TRBD1. The J segment lost 5 bases and the V segment lost 5 bases, leaving 4 bases of the junction unmatched. The CDR3 sequence is 13 residues long. The germline V gene encodes CDR1 MNHEY and CDR2 SMNVEV (reference sequence). CDR3 sequence reads: CASSPSGGDTQYF. The CDR3 DNA is TGTGCCAGCAGTCCCTCAGGGGGAGATACGCAGTATTTT.

The CDR3 DNA sequence: TGTGCCACCAGCAGAGCTCCCTCGGTAGCGGGGGGGTTTGTAATCTACAATGAGCAGTTCTTC. Translating it yields CATSRAPSVAGGFVIYNEQFF. The chain recombines TRBV15 with TRBJ2-1, with 11 bases aligning to TRBD2. The junction had 17 bases not matched to a gene; V was cut back by 1 base and J by 3 bases. CDR1 LNHNV and CDR2 YYDKDF come from the germline V gene (reference sequence). The CDR3 length is 21 residues.

The chain joins TRBV10-3 to TRBJ2-7, with TRBD1 identical over 10 bases. Trimming at V came to 6 bases and at J to 5 bases, leaving 7 bases not matched to a gene. The CDR3 consists of 14 residues. Germline CDR1 and CDR2: ENHRY and SYGVKD. The CDR3 sequence: CAIRWGQGSDEQYF. The CDR3 DNA follows: TGTGCCATCAGATGGGGACAGGGGAGCGACGAGCAGTACTTC.

The genes are TRBV5-4 and TRBJ2-7; 9 nucleotides match TRBD1. V was pared by 0 bases and J by 3 bases, with 4 bases of the junction left unmatched. CDR1 and CDR2 from the germline V gene are SGHNT and YYREEE (reference sequence). The CDR3 is made up of 15 amino acids. In DNA, the CDR3 is TGTGCCAGCAGCTTGGACAGACAGGGGGGCTACGAGCAGTACTTC. It is translated as CASSLDRQGGYEQYF.

This chain joins TRBV2 and TRBJ2-1, with D perhaps matching TRBD2 (5 bases). The germline CDR1 and CDR2 sequences are SNHLY and FYNNEI. The germline V and J ends were trimmed by 4 bases and 3 bases, with 10 bases remaining between them. The CDR3 contains 14 residues. The CDR3 DNA reads as TGTGCCAGCAGTGTAGGACGGGGCTACAATGAGCAGTTCTTC. Amino acids: CASSVGRGYNEQFF.